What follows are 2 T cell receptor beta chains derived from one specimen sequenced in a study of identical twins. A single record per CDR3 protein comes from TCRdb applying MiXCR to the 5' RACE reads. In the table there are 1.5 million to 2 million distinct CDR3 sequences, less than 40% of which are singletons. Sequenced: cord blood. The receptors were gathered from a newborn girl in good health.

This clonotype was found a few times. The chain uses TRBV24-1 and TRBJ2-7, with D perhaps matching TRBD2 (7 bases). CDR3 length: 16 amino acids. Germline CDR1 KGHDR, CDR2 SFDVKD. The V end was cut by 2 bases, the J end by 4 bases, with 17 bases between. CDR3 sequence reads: CATSDSSGGAGYEQYF. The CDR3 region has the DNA TGTGCCACCAGTGATTCATCGGGGGGCGCAGGGTACGAGCAGTACTTC.

This CDR3 is CASSLVRVSYRGGISGYEQYF. CDR3 bases: TGTGCCAGCAGCTTAGTACGGGTGTCTTATCGGGGGGGGATCTCCGGCTACGAGCAGTACTTC. The rearrangement uses TRBV11-1 and TRBJ2-4; 8 bases fit TRBD2. Near its end, the DNA agrees better with TRBJ2-7, so the J call may be wrong. CDR3 length: 21 amino acids. Germline V CDR1 and CDR2: SGHAT, FQDESV (reference sequence).